This T cell receptor beta chain was profiled in a study of T-cell reconstitution after alpha-beta-depleted transplantation in children. General study points: Recipient T cells and thymic progenitors that survived were the source of the high TCRbeta diversity seen at day 60 in some patients.

Unique molecular identifiers featured in how the TCRbeta library was prepared. TCRdb re-called the PCR reads through MiXCR, storing one row per CDR3 protein. The sample yields around 450,000 distinct CDR3 sequences, around 15% seen once. Germline loops: CDR1 SGHDN, CDR2 FVKESK. The CDR3 length is 14 residues. With 2 bases clipped from V and 4 bases from J, the junction kept 2 bases outside the gene matches. Of note for this clonotype: What it binds is unknown.

Specimen: PBMCs, mostly from graft donor cells, collected 360 days after TCRalphabeta/CD19-depleted stem cell transplant. This TCR was recovered from a boy in the first two years of life who had a stem cell transplant for Wiskott-Aldrich syndrome, so the T cells may come from the graft donor. The rearrangement uses TRBV14 and TRBJ1-2, with TRBD1 matching over 9 bases. CDR3 protein: CASSQTGGFYGYTF. The CDR3 nucleotides read TGTGCCAGCAGCCAAACAGGGGGCTTCTATGGCTACACCTTC.